Presented here are 20 T cell receptor beta chains from one specimen sequenced in a study of identifying expanded T cells in peripheral blood. Assay: immunoSEQ multiplex PCR; the TCRdb copy retains only in-frame clones and omits some. The table has roughly 61,000 clones, roughly 90% seen once. The specimen sequenced was blood. All receptors come from a person between 18 and 75 years old in good health.

This sequence joins TRBV6-5 and TRBJ1-1, with a possible D match to TRBD1 (5 bases). Trimming cost V 2 bases and J 6 bases, with 13 bases left between them. CDR3 length: 14 residues. Germline CDR1 is MNHEY and CDR2 is SVGAGI. The CDR3 region is CASSYQGSESEAFF. CDR3 DNA sequence: TGTGCCAGCAGTTACCAGGGCTCTGAGTCTGAAGCTTTCTTT.

This chain joins TRBV11-3 and TRBJ2-1; 14 nucleotides match TRBD2. The junction had 6 bases not matched to a gene; V was cut back by 5 bases and J by 6 bases. Germline V gene sequence: CDR1 SGHNT, CDR2 YENEEA. CDR3 size: 16 residues. The CDR3, as DNA: TGTGCCAGCAGCACAGGGACTAGCGGGAGCGTCAATGAGCAGTTCTTC. It codes for CASSTGTSGSVNEQFF.

V gene TRBV19 combines with J gene TRBJ2-3; D gene ambiguous. Germline CDR1 is LNHDA and CDR2 is SQIVND (reference sequence). This CDR3 region has 14 residues. V lost 1 base to trimming and J lost 2 bases, with 7 bases between them. CDR3 loop: CASSIAKLTDTQYF. CDR3 coding DNA: TGTGCCAGTAGTATAGCAAAACTCACAGATACGCAGTATTTT.

A remark on this clone: The junction shows a germline mismatch at one end, possibly a read error. The chain links TRBV5-4 to TRBJ2-6; 8 bases are shared with TRBD1. Germline V gene data show CDR1 as SGHNT and CDR2 as YYREEE (reference sequence). The CDR3 is 15 residues long. The CDR3 reads CASSTGQGGTNVLTF. The CDR3 nucleotides read TGTGCCAGCAGCACAGGACAGGGTGGGACCAACGTCCTGACTTTC.

This chain uses TRBV19 with TRBJ1-6; tentative D call: TRBD1 (5 bases). The V end lost 7 bases, the J end lost 10 bases, and 17 bases lay between the germline ends. In germline, CDR1 is LNHDA, CDR2 SQIVND (reference sequence). The CDR3 totals 14 residues. The CDR3 reads CASKEQGEGSPLHF. The CDR3 DNA follows: TGTGCCAGTAAGGAGCAGGGCGAAGGCTCACCCCTCCACTTT.

This clone was detected a few times. The chain uses TRBV6-1 and TRBJ1-6; D uncertain. V was pared by 3 bases and J by 11 bases, with 8 bases between. The CDR3 runs to 12 residues. Germline V gene data show CDR1 as MNHNS and CDR2 as SASEGT. CDR3 DNA sequence: TGTGCCAGCAGTGATCCGGGGACACCCCTCCACTTT. Its protein product is CASSDPGTPLHF.

V and J are TRBV9 and TRBJ2-5; TRBD2 agrees at 9 bases. After removal of 2 bases from V and 1 base from J, the junction contained 9 bases not matched to a gene. The germline CDR1 and CDR2 sequences are SGDLS and YYNGEE. The CDR3 runs 17 residues. Written as DNA, the CDR3 is TGTGCCAGCAGCGTCGGCCTAAGCGGGGGGATCCAAGAGACCCAGTACTTC. Its protein is CASSVGLSGGIQETQYF.

The chain joins TRBV27 to TRBJ2-1; the match to TRBD2 covers 13 bases. The CDR3 runs to 17 residues. The germline V gene encodes CDR1 MNHEY and CDR2 SMNVEV (reference sequence). V trimming: 3 bases; J trimming: 8 bases; junction bases outside the gene matches: 10. CDR3 in amino acids: CASSFGTSGVARDEQFF. The CDR3 DNA sequence: TGTGCCAGCAGTTTCGGGACTAGCGGGGTGGCTAGGGATGAGCAGTTCTTC.

V is TRBV5-1 and J is TRBJ2-7, with TRBD1 as a possible D gene (8 bases). This CDR3 is built from 14 residues. Germline assignment: CDR1 SGHRS and CDR2 YFSETQ. Deletions cut 1 base from V and 6 bases from J, with 14 bases between. This chain's CDR3 is CASSLMDREGEQYF. The CDR3 DNA is TGCGCCAGCAGCTTGATGGACAGGGAGGGCGAGCAGTACTTC.

The CDR3 region has the DNA TGCGCCAGCAGCCAAGAGGTCGGCAGCTACGAGCAGTACTTC. Amino acids: CASSQEVGSYEQYF. V usage is TRBV4-3 and J usage is TRBJ2-7; D is ambiguous. V was clipped by 0 bases and J by 3 bases, with 9 bases between them. The CDR3 length is 14 residues. The germline V gene has CDR1 LGHNA and CDR2 YSLEER.

The rearrangement links TRBV7-2 to TRBJ2-3, with TRBD2 matching over 10 bases. The CDR3 spans 16 residues. CDR1 SGHTA and CDR2 FQGNSA come from the germline V gene. The V segment lost 3 bases and the J segment 2 bases; nucleotides outside the gene matches: 5. CDR3 bases: TGTGCCAGCAGCTTGGAACTAGCGGGACCCACAGATACGCAGTATTTT. It specifies CASSLELAGPTDTQYF.

The CDR3 nucleotides are TGTGCCAGTAGTATAGAAGAGGGAACAAGTGGCTACACCTTC. It translates to CASSIEEGTSGYTF. The chain employs TRBV19 and TRBJ1-2; no clear D gene. Germline loops: CDR1 LNHDA, CDR2 SQIVND (reference sequence). The CDR3 totals 14 residues. V lost 0 bases to trimming and J lost 7 bases, with 12 bases between them.

This chain uses TRBV28 with TRBJ1-2, with D unclear. V lost 6 bases to trimming and J lost 5 bases, with 19 bases between them. The CDR3 length is 15 residues. Germline CDR1 and CDR2: MDHEN and SYDVKM. The CDR3 here is CASRPTLSASYGYTF. CDR3 coding DNA: TGTGCCAGCAGACCCACCCTGAGTGCTAGTTATGGCTACACCTTC.

This rearrangement joins TRBV11-2 to TRBJ2-3; TRBD1 matches 8 bases. The CDR3 loop spans 17 amino acids. V trimming: 5 bases; J trimming: 2 bases; junction bases outside the gene matches: 12. Germline V gene lookup returns CDR1 SGHAT and CDR2 FQNNGV. The CDR3 coding sequence is TGTGCCAGCAGCCCTTTTCAGGGGGCCACGGCCACAGATACGCAGTATTTT. Residues: CASSPFQGATATDTQYF.

J is TRBJ2-1 and V is TRBV29-1; TRBD2 is a possible D gene (5 bases). The CDR3 is made up of 12 amino acids. From germline, CDR1 is SQVTM and CDR2 ANQGSEA. The ends were cut back, 2 bases at V and 8 bases at J, with 10 bases in the middle. The CDR3 region is CSVERGIYEQFF. CDR3 DNA: TGCAGCGTTGAACGGGGAATTTATGAGCAGTTCTTC.

V usage is TRBV27 and J usage is TRBJ1-2; 9 nucleotides agree with TRBD1. This CDR3 contains 15 residues. Germline CDR1 is MNHEY and CDR2 is SMNVEV (reference sequence). With V trimmed by 3 bases and J by 8 bases, 10 bases remained unmatched. The CDR3 coding sequence is TGTGCCAGCAGTTTCCTGGGACAGGGAAGAGTCGGCTACACCTTC. It translates to CASSFLGQGRVGYTF.

V and J are TRBV4-3 and TRBJ1-1; D ambiguous. Trimming shortened V by 4 bases and J by 7 bases, and 10 bases separated the two germline ends. Germline V lookup: CDR1 LGHNA, CDR2 YSLEER. The CDR3 runs 12 residues. CDR3 sequence: CASSREYGEAFF. The CDR3 nucleotides are TGCGCCAGCAGCCGAGAGTACGGTGAAGCTTTCTTT.

The chain couples TRBV5-5 to TRBJ1-1; 7 positions match TRBD1. Losses at the gene ends were 8 bases for V and 0 bases for J; bases not matched to a gene: 13. The CDR3 loop spans 16 amino acids. Germline values: CDR1 SGHKS, CDR2 YYEKEE (reference sequence). The CDR3 loop reads CASFYLPGGMNTEAFF. CDR3 nucleotides: TGTGCCAGTTTTTACCTTCCAGGGGGGATGAACACTGAAGCTTTCTTT.

V gene TRBV27 combines with J gene TRBJ2-3; no reliable D call. CDR3 size: 13 residues. V lost 5 bases and J lost 6, with 12 bases in between. Germline V gene lookup returns CDR1 MNHEY and CDR2 SMNVEV (reference sequence). CDR3 amino acids: CASSPSPMDTQYF. CDR3 sequence (DNA): TGTGCCAGCAGTCCTTCCCCAATGGATACGCAGTATTTT.

The rearrangement links TRBV5-4 to TRBJ2-2; no definite D call. This CDR3 comprises 13 residues. V gave up 4 bases and J gave up 2 bases, with 6 bases separating them. In germline, CDR1 is SGHNT, CDR2 YYREEE (reference sequence). The CDR3 loop is CASSLGNTGELFF. DNA for the CDR3: TGTGCCAGCAGCCTCGGTAACACCGGGGAGCTGTTTTTT.